This T cell receptor (beta chain) was sequenced in a study of cytomegalovirus exposure and HLA in healthy donors. PCR employed 60 Vbeta and 13 Jbeta primers. The assay was immunoSEQ multiplex PCR, and TCRdb's table has in-frame clones only and misses some. The data show 100,000 to 150,000 clones, 65% to 85% seen once. Sampled while nominally healthy, donors likely had unrecorded immune exposures. CDR1 and CDR2 from the germline V gene are LGHNT and FRNRAP. V was shortened by 7 bases and J by 6 bases, with 16 bases between the two germline ends. The CDR3 runs to 14 residues. The rearrangement uses TRBV12-5 and TRBJ2-1, with a tentative D call TRBD2 (5 bases). The sample consisted of PBMCs. The TCR sequence derives from a boy aged 5-17 years in good health and CMV-seronegative. The CDR3 DNA reads TGTGCTAGTGCCCTGCTCTCTAGCAGCAATGAGCAGTTCTTC. Translating it yields CASALLSSSNEQFF.